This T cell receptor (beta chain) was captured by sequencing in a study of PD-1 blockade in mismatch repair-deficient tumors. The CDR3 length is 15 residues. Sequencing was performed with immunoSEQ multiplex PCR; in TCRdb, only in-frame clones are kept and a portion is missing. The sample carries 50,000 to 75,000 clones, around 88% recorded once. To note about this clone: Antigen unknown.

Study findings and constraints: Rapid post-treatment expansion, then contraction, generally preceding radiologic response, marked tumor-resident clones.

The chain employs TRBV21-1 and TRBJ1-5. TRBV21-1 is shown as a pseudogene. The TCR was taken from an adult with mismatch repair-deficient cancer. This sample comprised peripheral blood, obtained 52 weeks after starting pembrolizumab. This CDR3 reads CASSKDNRSNQPQHF. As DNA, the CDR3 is TGTGCCAGCAGCAAAGATAATAGGAGCAATCAGCCCCAGCATTTT.